This TCR beta chain was identified during a study of glioma-infiltrating T cells. Losses at the gene ends were 4 bases for V and 4 bases for J; bases not matched to a gene: 6. Germline V lookup: CDR1 DFQATT, CDR2 SNEGSKA (reference sequence). The CDR3 is 14 residues long. This clonotype was counted at least ten times. The iRepertoire nested amplicon-rescue multiplex PCR amplified TCR alpha and beta CDR3s from RNA. TCRdb re-analysed the multiplex PCR reads in MiXCR, keeping a single row per CDR3 protein. Counted here are 95,000 to 150,000 distinct CDR3 sequences, 23% occurring once; the ten biggest clones make up roughly 15%.

This TCR derives from a human donor with low-grade glioma or glioblastoma, undergoing nonglioma brain surgery, or in good health (not recorded which). V and J are TRBV20-1 and TRBJ2-3; 9 bases are shared with TRBD1. Sequencing input: glioma tissue, nonneoplastic brain tissue, or PBMCs (not recorded which). CDR3 bases: TGCAGTGCTATAGGACAGGGGCCGCCAGATACGCAGTATTTT. It is translated as CSAIGQGPPDTQYF.